The T cell receptor beta chain under discussion was sequenced for a study of T cell responses to AZD1222 COVID-19 vaccine. Study findings and constraints: Nearly half of unique spike-specific TCRs reportedly avoided B.1.351 and B.1.1.7 mutated regions. Clonal diversity was possibly underestimated, and white British individuals and females predominated among donors.

From germline, CDR1 is SQVTM and CDR2 ANQGSEA. The length of the CDR3 is 12 residues. Trimming removed 3 bases at V and 7 bases at J, with 10 bases between. With respect to this clone: The antigen is unknown.

Sequencing used immunoSEQ multiplex PCR; TCRdb keeps in-frame clones, though not all of them. This sample yields 97,000 or so clones, of which 84% are seen a single time; 15% to 20% belongs to the top ten. The sequencing here drew on peripheral blood, taken on day 0 of AZD1222 vaccination. The clonotype originates from an adult in good health. The rearrangement uses TRBV29-1 and TRBJ2-1; D is unclear. The CDR3 nucleotides are TGCAGCGTTGATGGCCAGGCGAATGAGCAGTTCTTC. As protein: CSVDGQANEQFF.